These 26 T cell receptor beta chains share one sample of origin, sequenced in a study of early T cells in non-severe SARS-CoV-2 infection (dated by TCRdb to the early 2020s). The library was produced with 5' RACE. Data came from a NextSeq 500. TCRdb cleaned the public reads at Q25 with fastp, built clones with MiXCR and kept in-frame beta chains. CDR3 protein duplicates are merged, each entry listing the most common genes and DNA. In all, the sample holds approximately 40,000 distinct CDR3 sequences, and about 9.3% of those were seen once. Jointly, the top ten make up around 10% of the sample. The sample taken for sequencing was whole blood. Receptors were obtained from an adult who was a healthcare worker with PCR-confirmed SARS-CoV-2 infection or an uninfected control (not recorded which).

This clonotype came up many times. This chain uses TRBV28 with TRBJ1-1, with 9 positions matching TRBD1. This CDR3 has 14 amino acids. The V and J ends lost 8 bases and 1 base, in that order; junction bases with no gene match: 5. The germline gives CDR1 MDHEN, CDR2 SYDVKM. Here the CDR3 DNA reads TGTGCCAGCCGCCCGACAGGGGGGAACACTGAAGCTTTCTTT. It yields the protein CASRPTGGNTEAFF. Based on the CDR3 plus reference TRBV28 and TRBJ1-1, the full variable domain is DVKVTQSSRYLVKRTGEKVFLECVQDMDHENMFWYRQDPGLGLRLIYFSYDVKMKEKGDIPEGYSVSREKKERFSLILESASTNQTSMYLCASRPTGGNTEAFFGQGTRLTVV.

This chain uses TRBV20-1 with TRBJ2-1; 10 positions match TRBD2. The CDR3 spans 16 residues. After removal of 0 bases from V and 4 bases from J, the junction contained 6 bases not matched to a gene. Per germline, CDR1 DFQATT and CDR2 SNEGSKA (reference sequence). This chain's CDR3 is CSARDPVAGGYNEQFF. The CDR3 region has the DNA TGCAGTGCTAGAGATCCCGTAGCGGGGGGTTACAATGAGCAGTTCTTC.

This clonotype was observed at least ten times. The rearrangement joins TRBV4-1 to TRBJ2-7, with TRBD2 as a possible D gene (6 bases). Deletions cut 0 bases from V and 0 bases from J, with 18 bases between. From germline, CDR1 is MGHRA and CDR2 YSYEKL. CDR3 length: 18 amino acids. The DNA for the CDR3 is TGCGCCAGCAGCCAAGATCAAGTTGGCGGGGTGACCTCCTACGAGCAGTACTTC. This sequence encodes CASSQDQVGGVTSYEQYF.

This clonotype appeared a few times. The gene calls are TRBV11-2 and TRBJ1-1; unclear D gene. The CDR3 covers 16 residues. The germline V and J ends were trimmed by 5 bases and 2 bases, with 18 bases remaining between them. Germline loops: CDR1 SGHAT, CDR2 FQNNGV. The CDR3, as DNA: TGTGCCAGCAGCCTAATACGGAGGGCAGACAACACTGAAGCTTTCTTT. Translating gives CASSLIRRADNTEAFF. Full variable domain (missing parts from reference TRBV11-2 and TRBJ1-1): EAGVAQSPRYKIIEKRQSVAFWCNPISGHATLYWYQQILGQGPKLLIQFQNNGVVDDSQLPKDRFSAERLKGVDSTLKIQPAKLEDSAVYLCASSLIRRADNTEAFFGQGTRLTVV.

The gene calls are TRBV29-1 and TRBJ1-2, with 9 bases lining up with TRBD1. J lost 5 bases, V lost 4 bases, and 2 bases had no gene match. Per the germline V gene, CDR1 is SQVTM and CDR2 is ANQGSEA. There are 12 residues in the CDR3. The CDR3 is CSVVTGGYGYTF. The CDR3 nucleotides are TGCAGCGTTGTGACAGGGGGGTATGGCTACACCTTC.

The chain is built from TRBV6-5 and TRBJ2-1, with a weak D call TRBD2 (6 bases). Trimming left V 7 bases short and J 12 bases short, with 13 bases between. CDR1 is MNHEY and CDR2 is SVGAGI in the germline V gene. The CDR3 sequence is 11 residues long. This CDR3 is CASTEEGRQFF. The CDR3 bases are TGTGCCAGCACCGAGGAGGGGCGGCAGTTCTTC.

This clonotype was counted many times. The chain's CDR3 is CASSSIRRGQAIEAFF. CDR3 sequence (DNA): TGTGCCAGCAGTTCTATCCGAAGGGGACAGGCTATTGAAGCTTTCTTT. V gene TRBV28 combines with J gene TRBJ1-1, with 8 bases identical to TRBD1. V dropped 4 bases and J dropped 7; count of bases not matched to a gene: 14. The CDR3 loop spans 16 amino acids. Germline CDR1 is MDHEN and CDR2 is SYDVKM.

This chain connects TRBV14 to TRBJ1-1, with D possibly TRBD1 on 6 matching bases. This CDR3 is 14 amino acids long. The V gene lost 6 bases and the J gene lost 5 bases, with 16 bases spanning the gap. Germline CDR1 is SGHDN and CDR2 is FVKESK. The CDR3 bases are TGTGCCAGCAGACTACAGGGTACTCGGACTGAAGCTTTCTTT. Protein: CASRLQGTRTEAFF.

This clonotype was seen ten or more times. The V and J genes are TRBV3-1 and TRBJ2-1; a possible D gene is TRBD1 (7 bases). The ends were cut back, 0 bases at V and 7 bases at J, with 22 bases in the middle. Looked up from germline, CDR1 is LGHDT and CDR2 is YNNKEL (reference sequence). This CDR3 region has 18 residues. The DNA for the CDR3 is TGTGCCAGCAGCCAAGATTCAGGGGGGAACAGGGGCAAGAATGAGCAGTTCTTC. As protein: CASSQDSGGNRGKNEQFF.

The sample holds many counts of this clonotype. The rearrangement links TRBV20-1 to TRBJ1-5; a weak D match, TRBD1 (5 bases). V was pared by 3 bases and J by 5 bases, with 20 bases between. Germline V gives CDR1 DFQATT, CDR2 SNEGSKA (reference sequence). The CDR3 loop spans 16 amino acids. In DNA form, the CDR3 reads TGCAGTGCTAGCCCTCTCCCAGGGCTTGGGGATCAGCCCCAGCATTTT. Translated, it gives CSASPLPGLGDQPQHF.

Only a few counts were recorded for this clonotype. The rearrangement uses TRBV4-2 and TRBJ2-3; D gene unclear. Germline CDR1 LGHNA, CDR2 YNFKEQ. V lost 0 bases and J 1 base, leaving 11 bases between the germline ends. The CDR3 extends over 16 amino acids. CDR3 DNA: TGTGCCAGCAGCCAAGAAGGCCCCCCCCGCACAGATACGCAGTATTTT. It yields the protein CASSQEGPPRTDTQYF.

This clonotype was picked up a small number of times. This rearrangement joins TRBV29-1 to TRBJ2-7, with TRBD2 matching over 7 bases. The germline CDR1 and CDR2 sequences are SQVTM and ANQGSEA. The junction had 7 bases not matched to a gene; V was cut back by 5 bases and J by 3 bases. This CDR3 comprises 13 residues. For the CDR3, the DNA is TGCAGCGTTTCAAAGAGGGAGGGCTACGAGCAGTACTTC. This gives the protein CSVSKREGYEQYF.

This clonotype was found a few times. J is TRBJ1-2 and V is TRBV28; no definite D call. This CDR3 is built from 13 residues. Trimming removed 2 bases at V and 8 bases at J, with 12 bases between. Germline-derived CDR1 and CDR2 are MDHEN and SYDVKM. CDR3 amino acids: CASSLVGRPGYTF. For the CDR3, the DNA is TGTGCCAGCAGTTTAGTCGGGAGACCCGGCTACACCTTC.

This clonotype was detected many times. The J gene is TRBJ1-2, the V gene TRBV6-2 or TRBV6-3; the D is unclear. The V end lost 5 bases, the J end lost 2 bases, and 15 bases lay between the germline ends. The CDR3 is 15 residues long. Germline V gene sequence: CDR1 MNHEY, CDR2 SVGEGT. CDR3 residues: CASSTPGVSNYGYTF. Written as DNA, the CDR3 is TGTGCCAGCAGTACCCCCGGAGTGTCCAACTATGGCTACACCTTC.

This clonotype has a count of ten or more. The genes are TRBV18 and TRBJ1-1; no definite D call. Trimming took off 2 bases at V and 3 bases at J, with 16 bases between the two ends. The CDR3 totals 16 residues. Germline CDR1 and CDR2: KGHSH and LQKENI. The CDR3, as DNA: TGTGCCAGCTCACCAATTTCCCGGACGGCGCACACTGAAGCTTTCTTT. Its translation is CASSPISRTAHTEAFF. The variable domain in full, completed from reference TRBV18 and TRBJ1-1, reads NAGVMQNPRHLVRRRGQEARLRCSPMKGHSHVYWYRQLPEEGLKFMVYLQKENIIDESGMPKERFSAEFPKEGPSILRIQQVVRGDSAAYFCASSPISRTAHTEAFFGQGTRLTVV.

V is TRBV7-8 and J is TRBJ1-1, with 7 positions matching TRBD1. The CDR3 consists of 15 residues. The germline gives CDR1 SGHVS, CDR2 FQNEAQ. The J segment lost 4 bases and the V segment lost 3 bases, leaving 8 bases of the junction unmatched. The CDR3: CASSLSRGKGTEAFF. CDR3 bases: TGTGCCAGCAGCTTGTCCAGGGGGAAGGGCACTGAAGCTTTCTTT.

With respect to this clonotype: Just one base apart from a much larger clone, this may be a read error. This chain uses TRBV7-3 with TRBJ1-1; D gene unclear. The V gene's germline CDR1 is SGHTA and CDR2 FQGTGA. V was trimmed by 4 bases and J by 11 bases, leaving 14 bases between them. The CDR3 loop spans 12 amino acids. CDR3 protein: CASSSPPGGAFF. In DNA form, the CDR3 reads TGTGCCAGCAGCTCTCCACCGGGTGGGGCTTTCTTT.

This clonotype was detected only a few times. The chain joins TRBV11-1 to TRBJ1-2; D not certain. V was clipped by 5 bases and J by 4 bases, with 11 bases between them. There are 13 residues in the CDR3. Germline V gives CDR1 SGHAT, CDR2 FQDESV (reference sequence). The CDR3 region is CASSRTELYGYTF. In DNA form, the CDR3 reads TGTGCCAGCAGCCGTACCGAACTCTATGGCTACACCTTC.

This chain links TRBV6-2 or TRBV6-3 with TRBJ2-2, with 12 bases aligning to TRBD2. V gave up 4 bases and J gave up 4 bases; unmatched junction bases: 4. The CDR3 is 16 residues long. The V gene's germline CDR1 is MNHEY and CDR2 SVGEGT. CDR3 coding DNA: TGTGCCAGCAGTTCAGGACTAGCGGGGAGCACCGGGGAGCTGTTTTTT. Translation gives CASSSGLAGSTGELFF.

Many counts were recorded for this clonotype. This chain uses TRBV3-1 with TRBJ1-5; D gene ambiguous. The CDR3 has 13 amino acids. Trimming removed 0 bases from V and 3 bases from J, with 3 bases in between. CDR1 is LGHDT and CDR2 is YNNKEL in the germline V gene (reference sequence). Here the CDR3 reads CASSQDNNQPQHF. Written as DNA, the CDR3 is TGTGCCAGCAGCCAAGATAACAATCAGCCCCAGCATTTT.

This clonotype was counted many times. The rearrangement uses TRBV9 and TRBJ2-7, with a possible D match to TRBD1 (5 bases). Germline loops: CDR1 SGDLS, CDR2 YYNGEE. This CDR3 region has 15 residues. V lost 4 bases and J lost 4, with 18 bases in between. CDR3 residues: CASSSTPATEYEQYF. The CDR3 bases are TGTGCCAGCAGCTCAACCCCAGCGACAGAGTACGAGCAGTACTTC. Full variable domain (missing parts from reference TRBV9 and TRBJ2-7): DSGVTQTPKHLITATGQRVTLRCSPRSGDLSVYWYQQSLDQGLQFLIQYYNGEERAKGNILERFSAQQFPDLHSELNLSSLELGDSALYFCASSSTPATEYEQYFGPGTRLTVT.

This clonotype was counted ten times or more. This chain links TRBV21-1 with TRBJ2-5; TRBD2 was called by the table and not checked on the DNA. TRBV21-1 is shown as a pseudogene. The CDR3 has 16 amino acids. DNA for the CDR3: TGTGCCAGCAGCAATCCGGCACCGAAGGAGGAAGAGACCCAGTACTTC. This sequence encodes CASSNPAPKEEETQYF.

The chain uses TRBV3-1 and TRBJ2-5; D remains unclear. CDR1 is LGHDT and CDR2 is YNNKEL in the germline V gene (reference sequence). Trimming pared 4 bases from V and 5 bases from J, leaving 5 bases between. The CDR3 consists of 11 residues. CDR3 nucleotide sequence: TGTGCCAGCAGCCGTTGGGAGACCCAGTACTTC. It yields the protein CASSRWETQYF.

This clonotype was seen many times. The rearrangement links TRBV4-2 to TRBJ2-1, with TRBD2 matching 9 bases. V lost 3 bases and J lost 6; bases outside the gene matches: 9. CDR1 is LGHNA, CDR2 YNFKEQ, per germline. The CDR3 covers 16 residues. CDR3 DNA: TGTGCCAGCAGCCAGTCGAGCGGGGGGCCGTCCAATGAGCAGTTCTTC. It codes for CASSQSSGGPSNEQFF.

The sample holds many counts of this clonotype. The chain carries TRBV6-5 and TRBJ1-5, with D possibly matching TRBD1 (5 bases). The CDR3 is 19 residues long. The germline V gene has CDR1 MNHEY and CDR2 SVGAGI. With 1 base removed from V and 2 bases from J, the gap between germline ends came to 21 bases. This CDR3 reads CASSYCGAGLVGGNQPQHF. CDR3 bases: TGTGCCAGCAGTTACTGCGGTGCAGGGCTTGTTGGGGGCAATCAGCCCCAGCATTTT.

This clonotype was detected only a few times. The rearrangement links TRBV6-1 to TRBJ1-6; D is uncertain. The germline V and J ends were trimmed by 5 bases and 8 bases, with 19 bases remaining between them. Germline CDR1 MNHNS, CDR2 SASEGT. The CDR3 spans 16 residues. The CDR3 DNA follows: TGTGCCAGCAGTAAAGGCGGCTTTAGTGGGGATTCACCCCTCCACTTT. Protein product: CASSKGGFSGDSPLHF.